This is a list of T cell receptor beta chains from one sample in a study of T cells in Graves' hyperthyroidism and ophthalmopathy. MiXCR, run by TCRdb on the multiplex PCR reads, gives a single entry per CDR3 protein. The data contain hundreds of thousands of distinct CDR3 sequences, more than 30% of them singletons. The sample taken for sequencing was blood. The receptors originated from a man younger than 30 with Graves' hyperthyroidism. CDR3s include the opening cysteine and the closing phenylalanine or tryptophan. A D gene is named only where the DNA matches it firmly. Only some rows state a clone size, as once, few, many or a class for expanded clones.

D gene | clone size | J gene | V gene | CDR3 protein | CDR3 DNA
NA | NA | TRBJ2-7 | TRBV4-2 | CASSQGPGSSYEQYF | TGTGCCAGCAGCCAAGGTCCTGGGAGCTCCTACGAGCAGTACTTC
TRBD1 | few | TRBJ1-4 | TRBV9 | CASSAKTGANEKLFF | TGTGCCAGCAGCGCCAAGACAGGGGCTAATGAAAAACTGTTTTTT
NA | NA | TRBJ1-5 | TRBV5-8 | CASSLVGVEPQHF | TGTGCCAGCAGCTTGGTAGGGGTTGAGCCCCAGCATTTT
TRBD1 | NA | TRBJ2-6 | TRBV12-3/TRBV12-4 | CASSSSRGRGANVLTF | TGTGCCAGCAGTTCGAGCAGGGGGCGCGGGGCCAACGTCCTGACTTTC
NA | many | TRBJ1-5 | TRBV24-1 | CATRWGLSQPQHF | TGTGCCACCAGATGGGGGTTGAGCCAGCCCCAGCATTTT
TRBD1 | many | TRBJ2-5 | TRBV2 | CASSERTGGETQYF | TGTGCCAGCAGTGAACGGACAGGGGGAGAGACCCAGTACTTC
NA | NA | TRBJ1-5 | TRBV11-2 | CASSLDRRRPQHF | TGTGCCAGCAGCTTAGATCGAAGGCGGCCCCAGCATTTT
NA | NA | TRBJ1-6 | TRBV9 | CASSVGTADSPLHF | TGTGCCAGCAGCGTAGGGACAGCAGATTCACCCCTCCACTTT
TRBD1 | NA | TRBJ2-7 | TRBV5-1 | CASSRRQGSGSYEQYF | TGCGCCAGCAGCCGGAGACAGGGATCGGGATCCTACGAGCAGTACTTC
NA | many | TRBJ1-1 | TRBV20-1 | CSAFPTVNTEAFF | TGCAGCGCGTTCCCGACGGTGAACACTGAAGCTTTCTTT
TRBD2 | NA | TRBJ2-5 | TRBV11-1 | CASSLERGGGLYF | TGTGCCAGCAGCTTAGAACGTGGCGGGGGACTCTACTTC
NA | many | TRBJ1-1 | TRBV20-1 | CSASHPGAVTEAFF | TGCAGTGCTTCACATCCAGGGGCAGTCACTGAAGCTTTCTTT
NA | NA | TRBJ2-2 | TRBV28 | CATHGGELFF | TGTGCCACCCACGGGGGGGAGCTGTTTTTT
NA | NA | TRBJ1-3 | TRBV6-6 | CASSLPVFGNTIYF | TGTGCCAGCAGCTTACCGGTTTTTGGAAACACCATATATTTT
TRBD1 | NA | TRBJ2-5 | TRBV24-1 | CATSDGRGSLGETQYF | TGTGCCACCAGTGATGGCAGGGGGTCACTAGGGGAGACCCAGTACTTC
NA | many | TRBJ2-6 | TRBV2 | CASSDSAGANVLTF | TGTGCCAGCAGTGACAGCGCTGGGGCCAACGTCCTGACTTTC
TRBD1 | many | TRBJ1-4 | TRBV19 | CASSATGANEKLFF | TGTGCCAGTTCAGCGACAGGGGCGAATGAAAAACTGTTTTTT
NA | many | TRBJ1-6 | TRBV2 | CASSDSLAPLHF | TGTGCCAGCAGTGATTCACTTGCACCCCTCCACTTT
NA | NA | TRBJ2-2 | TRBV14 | CASRGGVDTGELFF | TGTGCCAGCAGAGGAGGGGTGGACACCGGGGAGCTGTTTTTT
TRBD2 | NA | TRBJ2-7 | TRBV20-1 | CSAVGRAGVYEQYF | TGCAGTGCTGTGGGCCGAGCGGGGGTGTACGAGCAGTACTTC
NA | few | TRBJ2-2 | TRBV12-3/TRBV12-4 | CASIGRNTGELFF | TGTGCCAGCATCGGGAGGAACACCGGGGAGCTGTTTTTT
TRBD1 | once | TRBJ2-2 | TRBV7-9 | CASSLARGTGGGELFF | TGTGCCAGCAGCTTAGCGAGGGGGACAGGGGGCGGGGAGCTGTTTTTT
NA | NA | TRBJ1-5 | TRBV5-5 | CASSQEPQGANQPQHF | TGTGCCAGCAGCCAGGAACCACAGGGCGCCAATCAGCCCCAGCATTTT
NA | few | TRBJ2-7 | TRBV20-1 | CSARVRGSYEQYF | TGCAGTGCTAGAGTACGCGGAAGCTACGAGCAGTACTTC
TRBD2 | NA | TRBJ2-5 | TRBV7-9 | CASRLAGHQETQYF | TGTGCCAGCAGACTAGCGGGCCACCAAGAGACCCAGTACTTC
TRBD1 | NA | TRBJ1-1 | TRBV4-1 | CASRTPGQGAEAFF | TGCGCCAGCAGAACTCCGGGACAGGGAGCTGAAGCTTTCTTT
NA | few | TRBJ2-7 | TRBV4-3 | CASSQGRDYEQYF | TGCGCCAGCAGCCAAGGCAGGGACTACGAGCAGTACTTC
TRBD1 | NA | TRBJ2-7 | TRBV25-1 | CASGQTGPYEQYF | TGTGCCAGCGGGCAGACAGGGCCCTACGAGCAGTACTTC
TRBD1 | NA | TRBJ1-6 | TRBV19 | CASRPMRGPYNSPLHF | TGTGCCAGTAGGCCTATGAGGGGGCCCTATAATTCACCCCTCCACTTT
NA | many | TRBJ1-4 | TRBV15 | CATSRGPQGNEKLFF | TGTGCCACCAGCAGGGGACCACAGGGAAATGAAAAACTGTTTTTT
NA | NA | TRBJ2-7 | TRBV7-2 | CASSLDPQGRLAYEQYF | TGTGCCAGCAGCTTAGATCCTCAGGGAAGGCTAGCCTACGAGCAGTACTTC
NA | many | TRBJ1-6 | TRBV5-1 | CASSLELARDSPLHF | TGCGCCAGCAGCTTGGAATTGGCTAGGGATTCACCCCTCCACTTT
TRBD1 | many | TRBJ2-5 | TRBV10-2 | CASSEVGDSWETQYF | TGCGCCAGCAGTGAGGTTGGGGACAGCTGGGAAACCCAGTACTTC
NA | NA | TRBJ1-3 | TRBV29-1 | CSVWGQLGNTIYF | TGCAGCGTTTGGGGCCAACTGGGGAACACCATATATTTT
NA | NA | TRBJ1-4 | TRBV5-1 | CASSLAGEEKLFF | TGCGCCAGCAGCTTGGCAGGGGAGGAAAAACTGTTTTTT
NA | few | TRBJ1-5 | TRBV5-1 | CASSAEGNSNQPQHF | TGCGCCAGCAGCGCGGAGGGCAATAGCAATCAGCCCCAGCATTTT
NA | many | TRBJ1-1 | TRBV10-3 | CASRADRANTEAFF | TGTGCCAGCAGGGCTGACAGAGCTAACACTGAAGCTTTCTTT
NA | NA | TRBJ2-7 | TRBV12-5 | CASGLTVYEQYF | TGTGCTAGTGGTTTGACTGTTTACGAGCAGTACTTC
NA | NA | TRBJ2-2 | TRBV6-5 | CASSVPRGTGELFF | TGTGCCAGCAGTGTCCCTCGAGGCACCGGGGAGCTGTTTTTT
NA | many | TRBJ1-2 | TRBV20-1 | CSARDNYGYTF | TGCAGTGCCAGAGATAACTATGGCTACACCTTC
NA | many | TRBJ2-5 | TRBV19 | CASKAAETQYF | TGTGCCAGTAAAGCGGCGGAGACCCAGTACTTC
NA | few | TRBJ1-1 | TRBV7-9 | CASSRPAGENTEAFF | TGTGCCAGCAGCCGACCCGCGGGGGAGAACACTGAAGCTTTCTTT
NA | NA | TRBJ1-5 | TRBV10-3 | CASRPTENQPQHF | TGTGCCAGCAGGCCGACTGAGAATCAGCCCCAGCATTTT
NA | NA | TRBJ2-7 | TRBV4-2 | CASSASTGFSYEQYF | TGTGCCAGCAGTGCTTCGACAGGCTTCTCCTACGAGCAGTACTTC
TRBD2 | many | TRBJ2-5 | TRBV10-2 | CASSEEPSGSETQYF | TGCGCCAGCAGTGAGGAGCCTAGCGGGAGTGAGACCCAGTACTTC
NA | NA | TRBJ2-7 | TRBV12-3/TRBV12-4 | CAGSLGRAPFEQYF | TGTGCCGGCAGTTTAGGACGGGCACCTTTCGAGCAGTACTTC
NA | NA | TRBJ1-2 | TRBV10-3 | CAIREDGGYGYTF | TGTGCCATCAGGGAGGACGGGGGTTATGGCTACACCTTC
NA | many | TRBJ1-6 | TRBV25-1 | CASARPGDNSPLHF | TGTGCCAGCGCCCGGCCAGGGGATAATTCACCCCTCCACTTT
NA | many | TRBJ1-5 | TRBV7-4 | CASSFKAQGSNQPQHF | TGTGCCAGCAGCTTCAAAGCACAGGGAAGCAATCAGCCCCAGCATTTT
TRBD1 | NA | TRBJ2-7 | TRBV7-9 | CASSLGDDRVCEQYF | TGTGCCAGCAGCTTAGGTGATGACAGGGTCTGCGAGCAGTACTTC
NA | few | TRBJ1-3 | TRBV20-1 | CSARDPGGNTIYF | TGCAGTGCTAGAGACCCGGGTGGAAACACCATATATTTT
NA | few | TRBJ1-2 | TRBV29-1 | CSVADSNYGYTF | TGCAGCGTCGCGGACAGCAACTATGGCTACACCTTC